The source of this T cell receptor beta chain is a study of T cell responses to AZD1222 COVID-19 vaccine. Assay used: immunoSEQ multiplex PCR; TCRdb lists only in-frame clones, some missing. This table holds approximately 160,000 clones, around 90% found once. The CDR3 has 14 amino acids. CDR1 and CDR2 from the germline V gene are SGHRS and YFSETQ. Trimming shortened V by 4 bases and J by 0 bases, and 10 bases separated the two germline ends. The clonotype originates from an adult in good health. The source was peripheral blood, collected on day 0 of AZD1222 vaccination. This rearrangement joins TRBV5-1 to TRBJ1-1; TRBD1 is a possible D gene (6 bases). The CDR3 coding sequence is TGCGCCAGCAGCGAACAGGGCATGAACACTGAAGCTTTCTTT. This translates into CASSEQGMNTEAFF.